This passage covers 21 T cell receptor beta chains from one sample sequenced in a study of blood T cell repertoires in COVID-19. This table comes from immunoSEQ multiplex PCR, and its TCRdb copy is limited to in-frame clones, with some not included. There are about 200,000 clones in the sample; around 92% occur only once, and 3.5% to 4% lies in the top ten. Material: PBMCs or T cells enriched from blood (not recorded which). These receptors were taken from a woman aged 30 to 39 with acute COVID-19.

The genes are TRBV10-1 and TRBJ2-5; D may be TRBD1 (6 bases). Trimming left V 5 bases short and J 3 bases short, with 13 bases between. There are 14 residues in the CDR3. Germline V lookup: CDR1 WNHNN, CDR2 SYGVQD (reference sequence). CDR3 DNA sequence: TGCGCCAGCAGTACGGGGACACAAAAAGAGACCCAGTACTTC. This encodes CASSTGTQKETQYF.

The chain has TRBV11-2 and TRBJ2-3; D gene uncertain. CDR1 and CDR2 (germline): SGHAT, FQNNGV. This CDR3 contains 15 residues. Trimming shortened V by 2 bases and J by 5 bases, and 14 bases separated the two germline ends. In DNA, the CDR3 is TGTGCCAGCAGCTTAAAAAACAGAAACGGAGATACGCAGTATTTT. Its protein is CASSLKNRNGDTQYF.

The rearrangement uses TRBV2 and TRBJ2-7; D possibly corresponds to TRBD1 (6 bases). Trimming cost V 7 bases and J 0 bases, with 13 bases left between them. Per the germline V gene, CDR1 is SNHLY and CDR2 is FYNNEI. The CDR3 consists of 14 residues. CDR3 residues: CASTPGQSSYEQYF. The CDR3 DNA is TGTGCCAGCACCCCCGGACAGAGCTCCTACGAGCAGTACTTC.

V usage is TRBV6-6 and J usage is TRBJ1-4; 7 bases line up with TRBD1. CDR3 length: 13 residues. V shed 4 bases, J shed 7 bases, and the junction held 3 bases outside the gene matches. Germline V CDR1 and CDR2: MNHNY, SVGAGI (reference sequence). CDR3 sequence (DNA): TGTGCCAGCAGTTGGGACAGCGCTGAAAAACTGTTTTTT. It yields the protein CASSWDSAEKLFF.

The chain carries TRBV29-1 and TRBJ1-5, with D hard to call. There are 12 residues in the CDR3. The V end lost 7 bases, the J end lost 0 bases, and 7 bases lay between the germline ends. Germline-derived CDR1 and CDR2 are SQVTM and ANQGSEA. CDR3 coding DNA: TGCAGCGCGGTATTTAGCAATCAGCCCCAGCATTTT. Translated: CSAVFSNQPQHF.

V is TRBV9 and J is TRBJ1-4; tentatively, D is TRBD1 (5 bases). CDR1 is SGDLS, CDR2 YYNGEE, per germline. V was clipped by 0 bases and J by 0 bases, with 15 bases between them. The CDR3 is 18 residues long. CDR3 sequence: CASSVAGPQGTTNEKLFF. The CDR3 region has the DNA TGTGCCAGCAGCGTAGCGGGTCCCCAGGGTACAACTAATGAAAAACTGTTTTTT.

This chain connects TRBV7-9 to TRBJ2-7, with D possibly TRBD1 on 6 matching bases. This CDR3 comprises 14 residues. V shed 3 bases and J shed 2 bases, with 11 bases lying between them. CDR1 is SEHNR, CDR2 FQNEAQ, per germline (reference sequence). As DNA, the CDR3 is TGTGCCAGCAGCTTCGCAGGGGCCCCCTACGAGCAGTACTTC. Protein sequence: CASSFAGAPYEQYF.

The chain is built from TRBV5-6 and TRBJ2-3; D might be TRBD2 (7 bases). CDR3 size: 16 residues. CDR1 SGHDT and CDR2 YYEEEE come from the germline V gene. V was clipped by 1 base and J by 3 bases, with 15 bases between them. Here the CDR3 reads CASSLREGVGTDTQYF. CDR3 coding DNA: TGTGCCAGCAGCTTGAGGGAGGGGGTAGGGACAGATACGCAGTATTTT.

The genes are TRBV3-1 (or the pseudogene TRBV3-2) and TRBJ1-2, with TRBD1 matching 7 bases. The CDR3 consists of 13 residues. Germline V CDR1 and CDR2: LGHDT, YNNKEL (reference sequence). The V segment lost 3 bases and the J segment 8 bases; nucleotides outside the gene matches: 6. The CDR3 loop reads CASSHGTDQGYTF. Written as DNA, the CDR3 is TGTGCCAGCAGCCACGGGACAGATCAGGGCTACACCTTC.

This clone showed up just a few times. J is TRBJ2-5 and V is TRBV5-1; 14 bases agree with TRBD2. The CDR3 extends over 16 amino acids. Trimming cost V 3 bases and J 1 base; bases outside gene matches: 2. Looked up from germline, CDR1 is SGHRS and CDR2 is YFSETQ. For the CDR3, the DNA is TGCGCCAGCAGCTCGGGACTAGCGGGAGTCCAAGAGACCCAGTACTTC. It codes for CASSSGLAGVQETQYF.

This chain links TRBV9 with TRBJ2-3; 10 nucleotides agree with TRBD2. V was pared by 4 bases and J by 0 bases, with 14 bases of the junction left unmatched. The CDR3 is 19 residues long. Germline lookup yields CDR1 SGDLS and CDR2 YYNGEE. CDR3 DNA: TGTGCCAGCAGCCCAGGGAGCGGGGGGGACGGCTTTAGCACAGATACGCAGTATTTT. This codes for CASSPGSGGDGFSTDTQYF.

CDR3 DNA sequence: TGCGCCAGCAGGACAGGGGGCGACTACGAGCAGTACTTC. Translation gives CASRTGGDYEQYF. The chain employs TRBV10-2 and TRBJ2-7; TRBD1 matches 10 bases. From germline, CDR1 is WSHSY and CDR2 SAAADI. The CDR3 sequence is 13 residues long. Trimming removed 6 bases from V and 3 bases from J; junction bases left unmatched: 2.

The CDR3 sequence: CASSTRGIRTDTQYF. The CDR3 DNA sequence: TGTGCCAGCAGCACGAGGGGGATTCGCACAGATACGCAGTATTTT. The rearrangement links TRBV6-5 to TRBJ2-3; D is perhaps TRBD1 (6 bases). The V end lost 6 bases, the J end lost 1 base, and 14 bases lay between the germline ends. CDR3 length equals 15 residues. Per germline, CDR1 MNHEY and CDR2 SVGAGI.

This chain links TRBV3-1 (or the pseudogene TRBV3-2) with TRBJ1-1, with D unresolved. This CDR3 has 15 residues. Germline CDR1 and CDR2: LGHDT and YNNKEL (reference sequence). The V end lost 1 base, the J end lost 7 bases, and 16 bases lay between the germline ends. The CDR3: CASSQGIIGVFEAFF. The CDR3 DNA reads TGTGCCAGCAGCCAAGGGATTATCGGGGTTTTTGAAGCTTTCTTT.

This chain uses TRBV13 with TRBJ2-5; D perhaps matches TRBD2 (5 bases). Germline V gene sequence: CDR1 PRHDT, CDR2 FYEKMQ (reference sequence). The CDR3 loop spans 14 amino acids. V lost 1 base and J 5 bases, leaving 11 bases between the germline ends. This chain's CDR3 is CASSLEEEAETQYF. In DNA form, the CDR3 reads TGTGCCAGCAGCTTAGAGGAGGAGGCTGAGACCCAGTACTTC.

The chain has TRBV7-9 and TRBJ1-3, with D maybe TRBD1 (6 bases). CDR3 length: 15 residues. The germline V gene encodes CDR1 SEHNR and CDR2 FQNEAQ (reference sequence). Trimming stripped 5 bases from V and 0 bases from J, with 11 bases between. The chain's CDR3 is CASSPGQSSGNTIYF. In nucleotides, the CDR3 is TGTGCCAGCAGCCCAGGACAGAGCTCTGGAAACACCATATATTTT.

The chain employs TRBV7-2 and TRBJ2-1; TRBD1 matches 8 bases. Germline V lookup: CDR1 SGHTA, CDR2 FQGNSA. V was clipped by 5 bases and J by 7 bases; unmatched bases: 10. CDR3 length: 15 residues. The chain's CDR3 is CASSERQGLQNEQFF. CDR3 DNA: TGTGCCAGCAGCGAGCGACAGGGGCTACAGAATGAGCAGTTCTTC. Full variable domain (missing parts from reference TRBV7-2 and TRBJ2-1): GAGVSQSPSNKVTEKGKDVELRCDPISGHTALYWYRQSLGQGLEFLIYFQGNSAPDKSGLPSDRFSAERTGGSVSTLTIQRTQQEDSAVYLCASSERQGLQNEQFFGPGTRLTVL.

The chain employs TRBV6-2 or TRBV6-3 and TRBJ1-6, with 7 bases lining up with TRBD1. V lost 2 bases, J lost 10 bases, and 11 bases stayed unmatched. In germline, CDR1 is MNHEY, CDR2 SVGEGT. This CDR3 is built from 16 residues. The CDR3 loop is CASSYPTTGRESPLHF. CDR3 coding DNA: TGTGCCAGCAGTTACCCTACGACAGGGCGGGAATCACCCCTCCACTTT.

The J gene is TRBJ2-2, the V gene TRBV2; 10 bases line up with TRBD2. This CDR3 is 16 amino acids long. V shed 7 bases and J 4 bases; nucleotides not matched to a gene: 9. Germline assignment: CDR1 SNHLY and CDR2 FYNNEI. The CDR3 loop is CASIPRLAGVTGELFF. The CDR3 DNA is TGTGCCAGCATTCCCAGACTAGCGGGCGTCACCGGGGAGCTGTTTTTT.

The chain carries TRBV5-1 and TRBJ1-4, with 10 bases lining up with TRBD1. Germline V gene lookup returns CDR1 SGHRS and CDR2 YFSETQ. V lost 0 bases, J lost 3 bases, and 5 bases stayed unmatched. The CDR3 contains 17 residues. The CDR3 spells CASSLAWDRGSNEKLFF. Written as DNA, the CDR3 is TGCGCCAGCAGCTTGGCTTGGGACAGGGGATCTAATGAAAAACTGTTTTTT.

The V and J genes are TRBV29-1 and TRBJ1-6, with 8 bases matching TRBD1. CDR3 size: 15 residues. Trimming took 5 bases from V and 5 from J; bases not matched to a gene: 8. The germline CDR1 and CDR2 sequences are SQVTM and ANQGSEA. The CDR3 protein is CSVKSGQGDNSPLHF. DNA of the CDR3: TGCAGCGTTAAGAGCGGACAGGGCGATAATTCACCCCTCCACTTT.